These 25 T cell receptor beta chains were sequenced from one sample in a study of PD-L1 blockade in urothelial cancer. TCRdb's table, derived via immunoSEQ multiplex PCR, lists solely in-frame clones and lacks some. The sample lists 90,000 to 130,000 clones; more than 85% were seen once. Time point specified: peripheral blood 6 weeks after treatment start. The specimen comprised PBMCs, sampled around atezolizumab (anti-PD-L1) treatment. These receptors were taken from a man in his 60s with urothelial cancer.

This chain uses TRBV7-2 with TRBJ2-3; 10 bases line up with TRBD1. The CDR3 consists of 18 residues. Per germline, CDR1 SGHTA and CDR2 FQGNSA. V was clipped by 5 bases and J by 4 bases; unmatched bases: 15. Here the CDR3 reads CASSLKYGQGGVSDTQYF. The CDR3 region has the DNA TGTGCCAGCAGCCTTAAATACGGACAGGGGGGTGTATCAGATACGCAGTATTTT.

The chain joins TRBV7-2 to TRBJ2-5; D unresolved. CDR1 is SGHTA, CDR2 FQGNSA, per germline. Trimming cost V 1 base and J 9 bases, with 12 bases left between them. The CDR3 consists of 13 residues. CDR3 amino acids: CASSLVLQFPQYF. The CDR3 DNA sequence: TGTGCCAGCAGCTTAGTGCTTCAGTTCCCCCAGTACTTC. Filled out from reference TRBV7-2 and TRBJ2-5, the complete variable domain reads GAGVSQSPSNKVTEKGKDVELRCDPISGHTALYWYRQSLGQGLEFLIYFQGNSAPDKSGLPSDRFSAERTGGSVSTLTIQRTQQEDSAVYLCASSLVLQFPQYFGPGTRLLVL.

This chain uses TRBV5-1 with TRBJ2-2, with 9 bases identical to TRBD1. The CDR3 extends over 17 amino acids. Trimming took 6 bases from V and 3 from J; bases not matched to a gene: 12. From germline, CDR1 is SGHRS and CDR2 YFSETQ. CDR3 sequence reads: CASTGTGTIGDTGELFF. Here the CDR3 DNA reads TGCGCCAGCACTGGGACAGGGACGATCGGGGACACCGGGGAGCTGTTTTTT.

The chain recombines TRBV27 with TRBJ2-7; D possibly corresponds to TRBD2 (6 bases). V was shortened by 4 bases and J by 3 bases, with 13 bases between the two germline ends. CDR1 is MNHEY, CDR2 SMNVEV, per germline (reference sequence). The CDR3 sequence is 14 residues long. The CDR3 nucleotides read TGTGCCAGCAGTTCTCCAGCGGGCCTCTACGAGCAGTACTTC. Its protein product is CASSSPAGLYEQYF.

The V and J genes are TRBV5-1 and TRBJ2-1; no clear D gene. Trimming took 6 bases from V and 8 from J, leaving 12 bases between them. The CDR3 totals 12 residues. Germline V gives CDR1 SGHRS, CDR2 YFSETQ. The CDR3 protein is CASISSRHEQFF. The DNA for the CDR3 is TGCGCCAGCATAAGTAGCCGCCATGAGCAGTTCTTC.

This chain links TRBV6-1 with TRBJ2-5; weak D call: TRBD2 (6 bases). CDR1 and CDR2 (germline): MNHNS, SASEGT. V lost 9 bases to trimming and J lost 0 bases, with 8 bases between them. The CDR3 has 12 amino acids. DNA for the CDR3: TGTGCCAGTGCGGGGTACCAAGAGACCCAGTACTTC. Amino acid sequence: CASAGYQETQYF.

The chain employs TRBV5-1 and TRBJ2-5; D is possibly TRBD2 (6 bases). CDR1 and CDR2 (germline): SGHRS, YFSETQ. Deletions cut 5 bases from V and 5 bases from J, with 19 bases between. This CDR3 spans 15 amino acids. This chain's CDR3 is CASRPSGGASETQYF. The CDR3 DNA follows: TGCGCCAGCAGACCCTCAGGCGGGGCTTCGGAGACCCAGTACTTC.

The chain recombines TRBV7-2 with TRBJ2-1, with D uncertain. CDR1 is SGHTA, CDR2 FQGNSA, per germline. CDR3 length equals 16 residues. The ends were cut back, 1 base at V and 6 bases at J, with 16 bases in the middle. CDR3 nucleotides: TGTGCCAGCAGCTTAGTTGAGGCAGCCTATCCCAATGAGCAGTTCTTC. Protein: CASSLVEAAYPNEQFF.

V is TRBV18 and J is TRBJ2-7, with TRBD1 identical over 8 bases. The trim removed 3 bases at V and 5 bases at J, leaving 3 bases unmatched. Germline V gene data show CDR1 as KGHSH and CDR2 as LQKENI. The CDR3 contains 13 residues. The CDR3, as DNA: TGTGCCAGCTCACCGGACAGGGACCACGAGCAGTACTTC. Translating it yields CASSPDRDHEQYF.

The chain recombines TRBV5-1 with TRBJ2-7; 8 bases are a match to TRBD1. Germline CDR1 is SGHRS and CDR2 is YFSETQ. Unmatched junction bases numbered 7, after V lost 2 bases and J lost 6 bases. CDR3 length: 14 amino acids. DNA for the CDR3: TGCGCCAGCAGCTTTGGACAGGGAGATAGCGAGCAGTACTTC. As protein: CASSFGQGDSEQYF.

The chain employs TRBV6-1 and TRBJ2-3; TRBD2 aligns across 11 bases. The V segment lost 4 bases and the J segment 6 bases; nucleotides outside the gene matches: 6. The CDR3 extends over 15 amino acids. Looked up from germline, CDR1 is MNHNS and CDR2 is SASEGT. The CDR3 nucleotides read TGTGCCAGCAGTGCCATAGCGGGGGGGCCTGATACGCAGTATTTT. Protein product: CASSAIAGGPDTQYF.

This chain links TRBV9 with TRBJ2-1; D call uncertain. Germline CDR1 and CDR2: SGDLS and YYNGEE. The V end was cut by 0 bases, the J end by 8 bases, with 12 bases between. The CDR3 runs 14 residues. The CDR3 spells CASSVGPHSDEQFF. CDR3 DNA: TGTGCCAGCAGCGTAGGCCCTCATTCAGATGAGCAGTTCTTC.

The chain joins TRBV2 to TRBJ2-3, with TRBD2 matching over 9 bases. Germline-derived CDR1 and CDR2 are SNHLY and FYNNEI. The CDR3 extends over 14 amino acids. V shed 5 bases, J shed 8 bases, and the junction held 8 bases outside the gene matches. The CDR3 loop is CASSPGLALGTQYF. CDR3 bases: TGTGCCAGCAGTCCGGGACTAGCCTTGGGTACGCAGTATTTT.

This chain links TRBV7-9 with TRBJ2-7, with D unclear. With 1 base removed from V and 0 bases from J, the gap between germline ends came to 7 bases. In germline, CDR1 is SEHNR, CDR2 FQNEAQ (reference sequence). The CDR3 sequence is 14 residues long. CDR3 bases: TGTGCCAGCAGCTTAGGGTCAGGCTCCTACGAGCAGTACTTC. It specifies CASSLGSGSYEQYF.

V gene TRBV11-2 combines with J gene TRBJ2-7; the match to TRBD1 covers 7 bases. The germline V gene encodes CDR1 SGHAT and CDR2 FQNNGV. J was trimmed by 2 bases and V by 5 bases; bases with no gene match: 3. The CDR3 length is 13 residues. CDR3: CASSRTGTYEQYF. As DNA, the CDR3 is TGTGCCAGCAGCCGGACAGGAACCTACGAGCAGTACTTC.

The chain has TRBV29-1 and TRBJ1-1; TRBD1 matches at 10 bases. The CDR3 covers 14 residues. Germline CDR1 SQVTM, CDR2 ANQGSEA. V was clipped by 7 bases and J by 6 bases; unmatched bases: 11. The CDR3 here is CSARPLGTGAEAFF. Here the CDR3 DNA reads TGCAGCGCACGACCCCTCGGGACAGGGGCTGAAGCTTTCTTT.

This clone was found once. The chain carries TRBV7-3 and TRBJ2-5, with 8 bases identical to TRBD2. J lost 5 bases, V lost 2 bases, and 1 base had no gene match. Looked up from germline, CDR1 is SGHTA and CDR2 is FQGTGA. This CDR3 comprises 13 residues. The CDR3 nucleotides read TGTGCCAGCAGCTTAGGCGGGGGGGAGACCCAGTACTTC. As protein: CASSLGGGETQYF.

The CDR3 here is CASRPGGYQPQHF. The CDR3 DNA follows: TGTGCCAGCAGACCAGGGGGGTATCAGCCCCAGCATTTT. V usage is TRBV28 and J usage is TRBJ1-5; 7 bases are a match to TRBD1. This CDR3 is 13 amino acids long. CDR1 and CDR2 (germline): MDHEN, SYDVKM. The V segment lost 6 bases and the J segment 5 bases; nucleotides outside the gene matches: 4.

The chain combines TRBV30 with TRBJ2-5; 14 nucleotides align to TRBD2. Germline CDR1 and CDR2: GTSNPN and SVGIG (reference sequence). V lost 2 bases and J lost 5; bases outside the gene matches: 1. The CDR3 covers 14 residues. CDR3 coding DNA: TGTGCCTGGAGTCGACTAGCGGGAGGGGAGACCCAGTACTTC. Translated, it gives CAWSRLAGGETQYF.

This clone has a handful of counts. The chain is built from TRBV9 and TRBJ2-1, with TRBD2 identical over 7 bases. The CDR3 has 16 amino acids. The V and J ends lost 4 bases and 0 bases, in that order; junction bases with no gene match: 7. Germline CDR1 is SGDLS and CDR2 is YYNGEE. In DNA, the CDR3 is TGTGCCAGCAGCACAAGCGGGACCAGCTCCTACAATGAGCAGTTCTTC. Translation gives CASSTSGTSSYNEQFF.

The V and J genes are TRBV28 and TRBJ2-3; the D gene is possibly TRBD1 (6 bases). V lost 4 bases and J lost 4, with 15 bases in between. CDR3 length: 15 amino acids. In germline, CDR1 is MDHEN, CDR2 SYDVKM. The CDR3 nucleotides read TGTGCCAGCAGTTCCCAGGGGATCCGCCCAGATACGCAGTATTTT. Translating gives CASSSQGIRPDTQYF.

The rearrangement uses TRBV7-2 and TRBJ2-1; D might be TRBD2 (5 bases). Germline values: CDR1 SGHTA, CDR2 FQGNSA. V lost 5 bases, J lost 0 bases, and 14 bases lay in between. The CDR3 extends over 16 amino acids. For the CDR3, the DNA is TGTGCCAGCAGCGAAATCGGCGGACTCTCCTACAATGAGCAGTTCTTC. It encodes CASSEIGGLSYNEQFF.

This clone turned up a few times. The chain combines TRBV5-1 with TRBJ2-2; 8 positions agree with TRBD2. The CDR3 extends over 15 amino acids. Germline V gene lookup returns CDR1 SGHRS and CDR2 YFSETQ. The V gene end was trimmed by 2 bases and the J gene end by 5 bases; junction bases not matched to a gene: 5. The CDR3 DNA sequence: TGCGCCAGCAGCTTCAGCGGGAGTTCGACCGGGGAGCTGTTTTTT. Its protein is CASSFSGSSTGELFF.

The chain joins TRBV18 to TRBJ2-7; maybe TRBD2 (6 bases). V lost 8 bases and J lost 3, with 17 bases in between. The CDR3 is 14 amino acids. Germline-derived CDR1 and CDR2 are KGHSH and LQKENI. CDR3 sequence reads: CASSAGRQLYEQYF. The CDR3 nucleotides read TGTGCCAGCAGCGCGGGACGGCAACTCTACGAGCAGTACTTC.

The chain carries TRBV28 and TRBJ2-1, with D possibly being TRBD2 (6 bases). V was pared by 7 bases and J by 10 bases, with 26 bases between. The CDR3 totals 16 residues. The V gene's germline CDR1 is MDHEN and CDR2 SYDVKM. The CDR3 spells CASTGAVGLLKQEQFF. The CDR3 DNA sequence: TGTGCCAGCACTGGAGCGGTCGGACTACTAAAACAAGAGCAGTTCTTC.